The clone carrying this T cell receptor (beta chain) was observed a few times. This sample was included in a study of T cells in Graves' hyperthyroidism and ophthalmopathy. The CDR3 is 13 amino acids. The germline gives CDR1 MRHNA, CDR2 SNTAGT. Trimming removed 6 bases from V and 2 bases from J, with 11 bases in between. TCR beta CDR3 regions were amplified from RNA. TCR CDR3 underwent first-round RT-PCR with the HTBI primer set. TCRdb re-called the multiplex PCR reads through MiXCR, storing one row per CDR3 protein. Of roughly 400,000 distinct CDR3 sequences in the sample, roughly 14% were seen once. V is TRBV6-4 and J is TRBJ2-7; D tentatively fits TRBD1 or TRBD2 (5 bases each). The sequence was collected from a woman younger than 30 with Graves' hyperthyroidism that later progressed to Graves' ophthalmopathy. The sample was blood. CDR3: CASRRDPPYEQYF. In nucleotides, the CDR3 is TGTGCCAGCAGGAGGGACCCACCCTACGAGCAGTACTTC.